Listed here are 24 T cell receptor beta chains from one sample, sequenced in a study of T-cell memory formation after mild COVID-19. From the 5' RACE reads, TCRdb called clonotypes with MiXCR, one entry per CDR3 protein. The top ten hold roughly 2% of the sample, which has 120,000 or so distinct CDR3 sequences, approximately 6.2% seen once. Sequenced input: PBMCs or a T cell subset sorted from them (not recorded which). These receptors were taken from an adult woman who had mild COVID-19 (a few samples of this study predate the infection). Cell type and time point are not known.

This clonotype occurred many times. The gene calls are TRBV5-6 and TRBJ1-4; perhaps TRBD1 as D (5 bases). V gave up 2 bases and J gave up 8 bases, with 10 bases separating them. Germline V gives CDR1 SGHDT, CDR2 YYEEEE. The CDR3 consists of 13 residues. CDR3 bases: TGTGCCAGCAGCTTTTTTCGGGGGGAAAAACTGTTTTTT. Translating gives CASSFFRGEKLFF.

The V call is TRBV9, the J call TRBJ2-7; D is perhaps TRBD1 (6 bases). Trimming removed 4 bases from V and 2 bases from J, with 16 bases in between. The CDR3 contains 15 residues. Germline-derived CDR1 and CDR2 are SGDLS and YYNGEE. The CDR3, as DNA: TGTGCCAGCAGCACCTTTGGACAGCCCCCCTACGAGCAGTACTTC. Its protein is CASSTFGQPPYEQYF.

This clonotype was seen a handful of times. The rearrangement links TRBV5-1 to TRBJ1-3, with D tentatively TRBD1 (5 bases). The germline V gene encodes CDR1 SGHRS and CDR2 YFSETQ. CDR3 length equals 16 residues. The V end was cut by 2 bases, the J end by 0 bases, with 12 bases between. The CDR3 reads CASSLKGRSSGNTIYF. The CDR3 nucleotides are TGCGCCAGCAGCTTAAAGGGACGTAGCTCTGGAAACACCATATATTTT.

The sample holds many counts of this clonotype. The chain joins TRBV18 to TRBJ2-7, with 7 bases lining up with TRBD1. V shed 3 bases, J shed 1 base, and the junction held 12 bases outside the gene matches. Germline lookup yields CDR1 KGHSH and CDR2 LQKENI. CDR3 length equals 17 residues. In DNA, the CDR3 is TGTGCCAGCTCACCGCAGCGTGGGACAGCTTCTTCCTACGAGCAGTACTTC. Translating gives CASSPQRGTASSYEQYF.

This clonotype appeared many times. DNA for the CDR3: TGTGCCATCAAGTGGACTAGCGACACAGATACGCAGTATTTT. This codes for CAIKWTSDTDTQYF. J is TRBJ2-3 and V is TRBV10-3, with 9 bases fitting TRBD2. The CDR3 consists of 14 residues. The V gene's germline CDR1 is ENHRY and CDR2 SYGVKD. The V and J ends lost 7 bases and 2 bases, in that order; junction bases with no gene match: 4.

This clonotype was counted at least ten times. CDR3 nucleotide sequence: TGCGCCAGCAGGGCGGGGGAGACTTACAATGAGCAGTTCTTC. Translating gives CASRAGETYNEQFF. The chain has TRBV5-1 and TRBJ2-1; 7 bases line up with TRBD2. CDR3 length equals 14 residues. Germline V gene data show CDR1 as SGHRS and CDR2 as YFSETQ. The V and J ends lost 5 bases and 4 bases, in that order; junction bases with no gene match: 6.

This clonotype was picked up a small number of times. The chain links TRBV19 to TRBJ1-2, with TRBD1 matching 7 bases. The germline V gene has CDR1 LNHDA and CDR2 SQIVND (reference sequence). There are 16 residues in the CDR3. Germline trimming cut 4 bases from V and 4 bases from J; bases unmatched to any gene: 12. This CDR3 reads CASSTIPNRGAYGYTF. The CDR3 DNA reads as TGTGCCAGTAGTACCATCCCAAACAGGGGCGCCTATGGCTACACCTTC.

The CDR3 spells CASSQMGQDSGNTIYF. The CDR3 bases are TGCGCCAGCAGCCAGATGGGACAGGACTCTGGAAACACCATATATTTT. The gene calls are TRBV5-1 and TRBJ1-3; 8 nucleotides line up with TRBD1. The V gene's germline CDR1 is SGHRS and CDR2 YFSETQ. CDR3 size: 16 residues. The junction had 6 bases not matched to a gene; V was cut back by 4 bases and J by 0 bases.

The J gene is TRBJ2-1, the V gene TRBV24-1; possibly TRBD1 or TRBD2 for D (6 bases each). From germline, CDR1 is KGHDR and CDR2 SFDVKD. Trimming pared 4 bases from V and 6 bases from J, leaving 15 bases between. CDR3 length equals 15 residues. CDR3 nucleotide sequence: TGTGCCACCAGTGAGCCACCGGGGGCCGTCAATGAGCAGTTCTTC. Protein sequence: CATSEPPGAVNEQFF.

At least ten counts were recorded for this clonotype. V gene TRBV24-1 combines with J gene TRBJ2-3; D is perhaps TRBD2 (6 bases). Germline CDR1 reads KGHDR; CDR2 reads SFDVKD. Trimming removed 6 bases at V and 4 bases at J, with 13 bases between. This CDR3 has 14 amino acids. DNA for the CDR3: TGTGCCACCAGTCCCGGGACTCCTCCAGATACGCAGTATTTT. It codes for CATSPGTPPDTQYF.

This clonotype was seen repeatedly, ten times or more. The gene calls are TRBV29-1 and TRBJ1-1; tentatively, D is TRBD1 (5 bases). Looked up from germline, CDR1 is SQVTM and CDR2 is ANQGSEA. This CDR3 comprises 13 residues. V lost 3 bases and J lost 5, with 13 bases in between. CDR3 in DNA: TGCAGCGTTGAGCGGGGGGTAGGTACTGAAGCTTTCTTT. This codes for CSVERGVGTEAFF.

This clonotype has a handful of counts. This chain connects TRBV12-3 or TRBV12-4 to TRBJ2-1; 11 bases map to TRBD2. This CDR3 is built from 15 residues. J was trimmed by 7 bases and V by 6 bases; bases with no gene match: 8. In nucleotides, the CDR3 is TGTGCCAGCAGAATTAGCGGGGGGGCCAAAAATGAGCAGTTCTTC. It yields the protein CASRISGGAKNEQFF.

In its sample, this clonotype was seen many times. The rearrangement uses TRBV20-1 and TRBJ2-3, with no clear D. Germline V gene data show CDR1 as DFQATT and CDR2 as SNEGSKA (reference sequence). V was pared by 6 bases and J by 2 bases, with 18 bases between. This CDR3 is 15 amino acids long. CDR3 in amino acids: CSAKPSWGFTDTQYF. CDR3 nucleotide sequence: TGCAGTGCCAAGCCCAGTTGGGGATTCACAGATACGCAGTATTTT.

The chain combines TRBV2 with TRBJ2-3; TRBD1 agrees at 10 bases. Trimming cost V 6 bases and J 0 bases; bases outside gene matches: 9. Germline CDR1 reads SNHLY; CDR2 reads FYNNEI. This CDR3 region has 17 residues. Here the CDR3 DNA reads TGTGCCAGCAGGGCGGGACAGGGGCCCACTAGCACAGATACGCAGTATTTT. Residues: CASRAGQGPTSTDTQYF.

This clonotype has only a few counts. This chain uses TRBV5-1 with TRBJ1-1, with 7 positions matching TRBD1. J lost 1 base, V lost 4 bases, and 7 bases had no gene match. Looked up from germline, CDR1 is SGHRS and CDR2 is YFSETQ. The CDR3 is 15 amino acids. The CDR3 loop reads CASSPFGDRNTEAFF. The CDR3 DNA reads TGCGCCAGCAGCCCCTTTGGGGACAGGAACACTGAAGCTTTCTTT.

This clonotype appeared many times. In nucleotides, the CDR3 is TGCGCCAGCAGCTTGGAGGGGACTAGCGGTGTGTATGAGCAGTTCTTC. The encoded protein is CASSLEGTSGVYEQFF. The V gene is TRBV5-1, the J gene TRBJ2-1, with 11 positions matching TRBD2. There are 16 residues in the CDR3. J was trimmed by 8 bases and V by 0 bases; bases with no gene match: 7. Germline V lookup: CDR1 SGHRS, CDR2 YFSETQ.

In its sample, this clonotype was seen many times. V gene TRBV7-9 combines with J gene TRBJ2-7; 9 nucleotides line up with TRBD1. Looked up from germline, CDR1 is SEHNR and CDR2 is FQNEAQ (reference sequence). V was clipped by 7 bases and J by 5 bases; unmatched bases: 18. The CDR3 covers 17 residues. The CDR3 DNA follows: TGTGCCAGCACCGACGACAATCTAGGGACAGGGACTAACGAGCAGTACTTC. Amino acids: CASTDDNLGTGTNEQYF.

The sample holds many counts of this clonotype. This sequence joins TRBV7-3 and TRBJ2-3; 7 bases match TRBD2. Trimming took 5 bases from V and 3 from J; bases not matched to a gene: 8. The CDR3 has 15 residues. CDR1 SGHTA and CDR2 FQGTGA come from the germline V gene. The CDR3 spells CASSPNPSGTDTQYF. CDR3 DNA: TGTGCCAGCAGCCCAAATCCTAGCGGAACAGATACGCAGTATTTT.

This clonotype has only a few counts. This chain uses TRBV10-2 with TRBJ1-2; D possibly corresponds to TRBD1 (6 bases). There are 14 residues in the CDR3. The germline V gene has CDR1 WSHSY and CDR2 SAAADI. V dropped 2 bases and J dropped 4 bases, with 11 bases sitting between them. CDR3 sequence (DNA): TGCGCCAGCAGTGAGGGGTCAGGGGCCTATGGCTACACCTTC. Protein sequence: CASSEGSGAYGYTF.

The chain couples TRBV5-1 to TRBJ1-2; D is undetermined. V lost 0 bases, J lost 3 bases, and 9 bases lay in between. Germline loops: CDR1 SGHRS, CDR2 YFSETQ. CDR3 length: 14 amino acids. CDR3 sequence: CASSLDDGYYGYTF. The CDR3 DNA sequence: TGCGCCAGCAGCTTGGATGACGGATACTATGGCTACACCTTC.

This clonotype has at least ten counts. The gene calls are TRBV24-1 and TRBJ2-5; D not certain. Trimming took off 5 bases at V and 7 bases at J, with 13 bases between the two ends. There are 13 residues in the CDR3. Germline assignment: CDR1 KGHDR and CDR2 SFDVKD. CDR3: CATSGSSAGTQYF. CDR3 DNA sequence: TGTGCCACCAGTGGTTCGTCCGCAGGGACCCAGTACTTC.

This clonotype came up many times. The J gene is TRBJ1-1, the V gene TRBV7-8; TRBD1 aligns across 7 bases. V shed 3 bases and J 5 bases; nucleotides not matched to a gene: 12. CDR1 is SGHVS and CDR2 is FQNEAQ in the germline V gene. The CDR3 is 16 amino acids. The CDR3 DNA reads as TGTGCCAGCAGCTTGACGACAGGGAGGACTGTTACTGAAGCTTTCTTT. This sequence encodes CASSLTTGRTVTEAFF.

V gene TRBV3-1 combines with J gene TRBJ2-3; unclear D gene. Germline CDR1 reads LGHDT; CDR2 reads YNNKEL (reference sequence). The germline V and J ends were trimmed by 4 bases and 0 bases, with 17 bases remaining between them. This CDR3 comprises 17 residues. The CDR3 bases are TGTGCCAGCAGCCCCTCGATGGGTCGCCTTAGCACAGATACGCAGTATTTT. This gives the protein CASSPSMGRLSTDTQYF.

This clonotype was seen a few times. The rearrangement uses TRBV9 and TRBJ2-1; tentative D call: TRBD1 (6 bases). The V end was cut by 0 bases, the J end by 6 bases, with 16 bases between. Per the germline V gene, CDR1 is SGDLS and CDR2 is YYNGEE. This CDR3 has 16 residues. In DNA, the CDR3 is TGTGCCAGCAGCGTAGTGGGACAAGGAAAGTCCAATGAGCAGTTCTTC. The encoded protein is CASSVVGQGKSNEQFF.